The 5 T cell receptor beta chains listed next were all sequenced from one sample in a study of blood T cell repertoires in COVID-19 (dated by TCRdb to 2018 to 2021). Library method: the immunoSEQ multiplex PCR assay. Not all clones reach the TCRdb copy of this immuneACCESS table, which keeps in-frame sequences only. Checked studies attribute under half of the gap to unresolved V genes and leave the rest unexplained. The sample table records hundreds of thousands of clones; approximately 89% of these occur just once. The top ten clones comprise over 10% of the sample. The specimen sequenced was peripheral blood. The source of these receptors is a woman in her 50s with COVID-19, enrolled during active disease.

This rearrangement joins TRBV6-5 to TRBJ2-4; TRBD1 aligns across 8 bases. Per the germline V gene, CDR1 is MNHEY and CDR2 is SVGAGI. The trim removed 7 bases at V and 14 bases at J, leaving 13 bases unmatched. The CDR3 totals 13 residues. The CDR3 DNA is TGTGCCAGCAAGAGGGGACAGGAGTCGGGAGAGTACTTC. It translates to CASKRGQESGEYF.

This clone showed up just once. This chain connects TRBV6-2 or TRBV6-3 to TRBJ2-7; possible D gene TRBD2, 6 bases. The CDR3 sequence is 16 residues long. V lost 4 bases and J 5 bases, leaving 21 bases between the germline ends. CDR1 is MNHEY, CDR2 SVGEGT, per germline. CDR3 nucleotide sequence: TGTGCCAGCAGTTTCCCGTCGGGGGTATCGATCCACGAGCAGTACTTC. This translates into CASSFPSGVSIHEQYF.

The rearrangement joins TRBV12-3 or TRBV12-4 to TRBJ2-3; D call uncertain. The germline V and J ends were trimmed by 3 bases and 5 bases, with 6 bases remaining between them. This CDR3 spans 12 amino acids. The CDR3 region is CASSFVLDTQYF. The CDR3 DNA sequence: TGTGCCAGCAGTTTCGTACTAGATACGCAGTATTTT.

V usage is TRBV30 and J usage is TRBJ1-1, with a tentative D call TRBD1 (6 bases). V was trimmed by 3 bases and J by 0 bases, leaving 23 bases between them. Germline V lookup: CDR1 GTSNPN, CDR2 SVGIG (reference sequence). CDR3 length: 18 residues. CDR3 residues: CAWRAQKRPTGMNTEAFF. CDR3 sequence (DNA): TGTGCCTGGAGGGCGCAAAAGAGGCCGACAGGCATGAACACTGAAGCTTTCTTT.

CDR3 coding DNA: TGCAGTGCTAGTCGGCTAGCGGGGGGGAGGCGCAATGAGCAGTTCTTC. Translation: CSASRLAGGRRNEQFF. This rearrangement joins TRBV20-1 to TRBJ2-1; TRBD2 agrees at 12 bases. CDR1 and CDR2 from the germline V gene are DFQATT and SNEGSKA (reference sequence). This CDR3 has 16 amino acids. Trimming at V came to 3 bases and at J to 6 bases, leaving 9 bases not matched to a gene.